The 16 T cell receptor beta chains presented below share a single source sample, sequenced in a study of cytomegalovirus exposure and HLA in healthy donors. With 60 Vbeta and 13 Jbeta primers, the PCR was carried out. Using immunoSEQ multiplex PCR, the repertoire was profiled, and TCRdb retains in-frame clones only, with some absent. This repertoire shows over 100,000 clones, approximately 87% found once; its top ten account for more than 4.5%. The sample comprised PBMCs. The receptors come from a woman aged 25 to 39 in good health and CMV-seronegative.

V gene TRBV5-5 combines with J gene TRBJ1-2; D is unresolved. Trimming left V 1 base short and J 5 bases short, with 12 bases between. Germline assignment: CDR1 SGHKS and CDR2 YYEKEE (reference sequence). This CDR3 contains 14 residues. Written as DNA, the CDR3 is TGTGCCAGCAGCTTGCATCCGGGGTCTTATGGCTACACCTTC. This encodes CASSLHPGSYGYTF.

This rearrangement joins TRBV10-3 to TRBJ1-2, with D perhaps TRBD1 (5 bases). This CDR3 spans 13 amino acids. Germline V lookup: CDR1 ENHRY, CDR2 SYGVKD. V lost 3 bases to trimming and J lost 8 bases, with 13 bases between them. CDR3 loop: CAISDRVTYGYTF. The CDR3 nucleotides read TGTGCCATCAGTGACAGGGTAACTTACGGCTACACCTTC.

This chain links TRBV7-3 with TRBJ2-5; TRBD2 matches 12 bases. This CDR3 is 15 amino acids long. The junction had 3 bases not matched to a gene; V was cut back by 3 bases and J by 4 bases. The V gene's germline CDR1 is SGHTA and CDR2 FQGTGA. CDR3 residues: CASSFPTSGGETQYF. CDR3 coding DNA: TGTGCCAGCAGCTTCCCGACTAGCGGGGGAGAGACCCAGTACTTC.

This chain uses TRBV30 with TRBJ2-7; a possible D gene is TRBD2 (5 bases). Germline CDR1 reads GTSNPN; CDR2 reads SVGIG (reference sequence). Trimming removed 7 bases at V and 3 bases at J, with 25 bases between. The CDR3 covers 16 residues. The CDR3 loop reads CALDFGNGTVSYEQYF. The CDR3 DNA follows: TGTGCCTTGGACTTTGGTAACGGAACAGTCAGCTACGAGCAGTACTTC.

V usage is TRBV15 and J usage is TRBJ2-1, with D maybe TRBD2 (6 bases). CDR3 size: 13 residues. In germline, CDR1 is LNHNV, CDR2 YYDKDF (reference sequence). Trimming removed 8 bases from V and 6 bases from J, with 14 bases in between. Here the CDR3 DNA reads TGTGCCACCCTACCTCTCGGGGGCAATGAGCAGTTCTTC. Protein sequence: CATLPLGGNEQFF.

DNA for the CDR3: TGTGCCAGCAGTTCCACAGGGATGGCTGGAAACACCATATATTTT. Translation gives CASSSTGMAGNTIYF. The chain couples TRBV6-1 to TRBJ1-3, with D perhaps matching TRBD1 (6 bases). The V and J ends lost 5 bases and 2 bases respectively, with 13 bases between them. The CDR3 consists of 15 residues. Germline-derived CDR1 and CDR2 are MNHNS and SASEGT.

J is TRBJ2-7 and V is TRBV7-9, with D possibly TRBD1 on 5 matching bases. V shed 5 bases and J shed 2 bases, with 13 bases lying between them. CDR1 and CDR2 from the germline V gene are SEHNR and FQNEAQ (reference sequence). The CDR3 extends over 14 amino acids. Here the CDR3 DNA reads TGTGCCAGCAGCCCCGGACACTCCCCCTACGAGCAGTACTTC. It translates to CASSPGHSPYEQYF.

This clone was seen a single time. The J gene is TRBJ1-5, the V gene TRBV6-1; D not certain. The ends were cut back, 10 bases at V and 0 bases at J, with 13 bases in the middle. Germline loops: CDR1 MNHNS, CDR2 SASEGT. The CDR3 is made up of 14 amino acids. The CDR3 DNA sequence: TGTGCCACCCTTCCGAGGCTTAGCAATCAGCCCCAGCATTTT. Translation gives CATLPRLSNQPQHF.

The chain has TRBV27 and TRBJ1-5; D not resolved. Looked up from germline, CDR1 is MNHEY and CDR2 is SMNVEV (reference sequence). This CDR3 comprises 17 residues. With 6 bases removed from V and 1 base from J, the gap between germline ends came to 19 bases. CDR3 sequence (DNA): TGTGCCAGCAGCCCCCGCGGTTTAAGGAACAGCAATCAGCCCCAGCATTTT. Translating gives CASSPRGLRNSNQPQHF.

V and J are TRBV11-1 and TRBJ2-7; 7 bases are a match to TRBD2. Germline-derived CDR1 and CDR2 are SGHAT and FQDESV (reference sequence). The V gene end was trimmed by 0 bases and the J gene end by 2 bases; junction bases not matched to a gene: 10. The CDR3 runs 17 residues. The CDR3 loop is CASSLAAGEHYAYEQYF. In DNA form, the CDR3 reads TGTGCCAGCAGCTTAGCCGCGGGGGAACACTACGCCTACGAGCAGTACTTC.

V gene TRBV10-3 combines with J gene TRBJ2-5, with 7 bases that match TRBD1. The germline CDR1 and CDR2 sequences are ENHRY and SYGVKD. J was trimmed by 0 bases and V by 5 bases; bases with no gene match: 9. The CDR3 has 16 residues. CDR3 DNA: TGTGCCATCAGTCTACAGGGGACCCAGTACCAAGAGACCCAGTACTTC. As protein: CAISLQGTQYQETQYF.

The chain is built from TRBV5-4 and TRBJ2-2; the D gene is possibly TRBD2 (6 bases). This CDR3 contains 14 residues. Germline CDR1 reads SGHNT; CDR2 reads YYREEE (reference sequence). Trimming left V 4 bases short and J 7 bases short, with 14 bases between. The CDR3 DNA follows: TGTGCCAGCAGCCAGCGGGTAGGGGTCGGGGAGCTGTTTTTT. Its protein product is CASSQRVGVGELFF.

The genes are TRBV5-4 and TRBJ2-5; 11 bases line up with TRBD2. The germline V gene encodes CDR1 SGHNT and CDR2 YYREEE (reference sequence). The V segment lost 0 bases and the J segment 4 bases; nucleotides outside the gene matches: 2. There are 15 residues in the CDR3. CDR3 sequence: CASSLALAGGETQYF. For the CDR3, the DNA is TGTGCCAGCAGCTTGGCGCTAGCGGGGGGAGAGACCCAGTACTTC. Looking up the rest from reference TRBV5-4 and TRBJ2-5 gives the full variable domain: ETGVTQSPTHLIKTRGQQVTLRCSSQSGHNTVSWYQQALGQGPQFIFQYYREEENGRGNFPPRFSGLQFPNYSSELNVNALELDDSALYLCASSLALAGGETQYFGPGTRLLVL.

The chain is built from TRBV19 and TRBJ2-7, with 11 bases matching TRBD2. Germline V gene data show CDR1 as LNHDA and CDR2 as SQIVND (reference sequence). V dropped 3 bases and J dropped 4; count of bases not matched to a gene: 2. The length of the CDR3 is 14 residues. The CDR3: CASSMVAGGYEQYF. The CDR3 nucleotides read TGTGCCAGTAGTATGGTAGCGGGAGGGTACGAGCAGTACTTC.

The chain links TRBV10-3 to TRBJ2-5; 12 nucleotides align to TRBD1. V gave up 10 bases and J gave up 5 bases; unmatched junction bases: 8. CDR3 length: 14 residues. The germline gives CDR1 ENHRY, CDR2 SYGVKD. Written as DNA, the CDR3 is TGTGCCACCAGGGGACAGGGGGCGGGGGAGACCCAGTACTTC. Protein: CATRGQGAGETQYF.

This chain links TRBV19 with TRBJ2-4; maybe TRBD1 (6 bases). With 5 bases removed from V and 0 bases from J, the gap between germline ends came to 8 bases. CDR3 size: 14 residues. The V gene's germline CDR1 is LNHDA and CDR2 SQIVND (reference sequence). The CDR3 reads CASSWGLAKNIQYF. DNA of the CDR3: TGTGCCAGTAGTTGGGGGCTAGCCAAAAACATTCAGTACTTC.